The 9 T cell receptor beta chains below come from one sample, sequenced in a study of regulatory dendritic cells for organ transplantation. Assay used: immunoSEQ multiplex PCR; TCRdb lists only in-frame clones, some missing. The sample carries 9,500 to 15,000 clones, roughly 60% recorded once. These TCRs' antigens remain unknown. Sorted T cells were CFSE-labeled and cultured 5 days with allogeneic regulatory or mature dendritic cells at 1:10. Sequencing input: naive CD8+ T cells from blood cultured with dendritic cells. The subset here: CD45RA+ naive T cells. Receptors originate from a human donor in good health.

This chain links TRBV7-3 with TRBJ2-5; the match to TRBD1 covers 9 bases. V lost 5 bases to trimming and J lost 4 bases; unmatched junction nucleotides: 8. Germline CDR1 is SGHTA and CDR2 is FQGTGA. The CDR3 runs 15 residues. CDR3 protein: CASSQTGGLGETQYF. The CDR3 nucleotides are TGTGCCAGCAGCCAAACAGGGGGCTTAGGAGAGACCCAGTACTTC.

This clone was seen a single time. The J gene is TRBJ1-5, the V gene TRBV4-1; D is unresolved. Trimming pared 3 bases from V and 6 bases from J, leaving 9 bases between. The CDR3 consists of 13 residues. Germline assignment: CDR1 MGHRA and CDR2 YSYEKL. The CDR3 protein is CASSQPGSQPQHF. The CDR3 region has the DNA TGCGCCAGCAGCCAGCCGGGGAGTCAGCCCCAGCATTTT.

This chain links TRBV11-3 with TRBJ2-7; 8 bases fit TRBD1. Per the germline V gene, CDR1 is SGHNT and CDR2 is YENEEA. The CDR3 length is 14 residues. V trimming: 6 bases; J trimming: 4 bases; junction bases outside the gene matches: 8. CDR3 sequence (DNA): TGTGCCAGCAGACCGACAGGGGCCTCGTACGAGCAGTACTTC. It encodes CASRPTGASYEQYF.

The rearrangement links TRBV7-9 to TRBJ1-1; D is possibly TRBD1 (5 bases). V gave up 8 bases and J gave up 5 bases, with 12 bases separating them. This CDR3 has 12 amino acids. Germline V lookup: CDR1 SEHNR, CDR2 FQNEAQ (reference sequence). The CDR3 reads CASDGAGTEAFF. In DNA form, the CDR3 reads TGTGCCAGCGATGGGGCCGGGACTGAAGCTTTCTTT. Looking up the rest from reference TRBV7-9 and TRBJ1-1 gives the full variable domain: DTGVSQNPRHKITKRGQNVTFRCDPISEHNRLYWYRQTLGQGPEFLTYFQNEAQLEKSRLLSDRFSAERPKGSFSTLEIQRTEQGDSAMYLCASDGAGTEAFFGQGTRLTVV.

The rearrangement uses TRBV6-5 and TRBJ1-2; D unresolved. The V end was cut by 0 bases, the J end by 4 bases, with 6 bases between. Germline CDR1 MNHEY, CDR2 SVGAGI. The CDR3 sequence is 13 residues long. Written as DNA, the CDR3 is TGTGCCAGCAGTTACTCTAACGGCTATGGCTACACCTTC. This translates into CASSYSNGYGYTF.

This chain links TRBV9 with TRBJ1-4; D perhaps matches TRBD1 (6 bases). The V end was cut by 0 bases, the J end by 8 bases, with 14 bases between. Germline CDR1 is SGDLS and CDR2 is YYNGEE. The CDR3 has 15 residues. The DNA of the CDR3 is TGTGCCAGCAGCGTAGGCCCAGGGGTTCGGGAAAAACTGTTTTTT. Translating it yields CASSVGPGVREKLFF.

This chain connects TRBV7-3 to TRBJ2-5, with 8 bases that match TRBD2. The CDR3 totals 15 residues. The junction had 3 bases not matched to a gene; V was cut back by 2 bases and J by 1 base. Germline loops: CDR1 SGHTA, CDR2 FQGTGA. The CDR3 DNA sequence: TGTGCCAGCAGCTTAGGTAGCGGGGCCCAAGAGACCCAGTACTTC. Its protein is CASSLGSGAQETQYF.

This chain connects TRBV6-1 to TRBJ2-1; D remains ambiguous. The CDR3 spans 15 residues. V lost 5 bases to trimming and J lost 0 bases, with 11 bases between them. Germline-derived CDR1 and CDR2 are MNHNS and SASEGT. CDR3 nucleotide sequence: TGTGCCAGCAGTAGGCAGGTTAACTCCTACAATGAGCAGTTCTTC. Its protein product is CASSRQVNSYNEQFF.

This sequence joins TRBV4-2 and TRBJ2-3; a possible D gene is TRBD2 (6 bases). The CDR3 has 17 residues. CDR1 is LGHNA, CDR2 YNFKEQ, per germline. V shed 0 bases and J shed 2 bases, with 15 bases lying between them. The CDR3 reads CASSQEYGIADTDTQYF. DNA for the CDR3: TGTGCCAGCAGCCAAGAATATGGAATAGCGGACACAGATACGCAGTATTTT.